Included here is one TCR beta chain sequence, with context. This clonotype appeared a few times. The target of this receptor is not known. The sample holds no much larger clone one base away, and base qualities are not on file. According to the study, the label for this sample's time point signals: patch test 2, 6 weeks after DPC sensitization. The treatment or condition label of this sample denotes: therapeutic diphenylcyclopropenone sensitization with weekly scalp DPC. At every patch-test visit, the blood draw took place before the patch test was put on. Patients were considered eligible if aged 18 to 70, diagnosed with alopecia and deemed suitable for DPC therapy, and patients were excluded if pregnant. Total RNA was extracted from unfractionated whole blood that had been collected in Tempus Blood RNA tubes. The CDR3 runs 11 amino acids, cysteine and phenylalanine included. The CDR3 DNA has 33 bases and is translated from base 1. CDR1 and CDR2 (LGHDT, YNNKEL) derive from the germline V gene (reference sequence). Between the V and J ends, shortened by 8 bases and 8 bases respectively, the junction contains 10 bases.

The entry originates in a study of human T cells and chemical hapten exposure (dated by TCRdb to the early 2020s). Broadly, across the study: For sensitization, 2% DPC in acetone was applied to a 2 cm by 2 cm area of upper inner arm skin. Patients additionally received weekly therapeutic DPC doses to the scalp throughout the approximately 25-week study period. Patch testing was performed on the upper back with Finn chambers containing 0.01% DPC, and the patch tests were scored after 6 days according to International Contact Dermatitis Research Group standards. The mostly female patient cohort included alopecia areata with under or over 50% scalp involvement, alopecia totalis and alopecia universalis. The libraries were sequenced as a pool, and the TCR yield per sample differed mostly because of small variations in library volumes within the pool. The study tracked peripheral blood TCR repertoire changes in vivo during primary and secondary sensitization to the hapten diphenylcyclopropenone (DPC) in alopecia patients. Blood samples were taken from patients before sensitization (week 0) and at 2, 6 and about 24 weeks after DPC sensitization. Blood for TCR sequencing was provided by twenty-nine alopecia patients at one to four time points (pre-sensitization, 2, 6 and 24 weeks).

The library relied on RACE. Sequencing was performed on a NextSeq 500. During library preparation, unique molecular identifiers were attached to individual cDNA molecules so that TCRs could be counted in a quantitative, reproducible way. For every blood RNA sample, sequencing covered both the TCR alpha and TCR beta chains. The original pipeline was this. A median of about 87,000 TCRs per sample was observed, with a range of about 20,000 to 690,600. V, J and CDR3 annotation of the TCR reads was performed with the Decombinator software suite. For the PS versus PT1 abundance plots, all samples were subsampled to the same number of TCRs (28,000). TCRs were defined as expanded if absent before sensitization and observed at least eight times at the 2-week time point. TCRdb redid the processing of the public reads, applying fastp at Q25 and MiXCR, and retained in-frame beta chains. Rows merge per CDR3 protein into single entries with the most common DNA and genes. What appears here as the V and J calls and clone size reflects TCRdb's work, not the paper's. The sample profile shows approximately 350,000 distinct CDR3 sequences; about 6% of them were found once. The ten most abundant clones make up around 5.6% of the sample.

What the work shows at the level of the full study, not this receptor alone: A positive correlation was found between the number of PT1 expanded TCRs and patch test score, with significance reached at thresholds 8, 16 and 32 but not 4. Compared with pre-sensitization or healthy control sets, expanded TCRs formed significantly more large CDR3 similarity clusters, which is consistent with antigen-driven responses. All patients had alopecia, a presumed autoimmune disease, so their immune response might differ from that of healthy individuals. After repeated subsampling, the strength of the expansion versus patch-test correlation and the threshold at which it became significant changed. DPC sensitization did not change the number of TCRs with a frequency above 1 in 1000, and there was no evidence of changes in global repertoire structure.

The sequence was collected from a woman younger than 35 with alopecia areata. Some clones in this sample may be carry-over from other donors' samples. The rearrangement combines TRBV3-1 with TRBJ2-1; a tentative D call is TRBD2 (5 bases match). The sequenced sample was whole blood, obtained in connection with sensitization to the hapten diphenylcyclopropenone (DPC). The DNA sequence is TGTGCCAGCCGGGGTACGGATGAGCAGTTCTTC. The encoded protein is CASRGTDEQFF.